These T cell receptor beta chains were read from a single sample in a study of T cell responses to AZD1222 COVID-19 vaccine. Profiled with immunoSEQ multiplex PCR; TCRdb holds only in-frame clones, not every one. The sample carries approximately 80,000 clones, 80% to 90% recorded once. Material: peripheral blood, obtained 28 days after the second AZD1222 dose. The receptors derive from an adult who received the AZD1222 COVID-19 vaccine. The CDR3 runs from the conserved cysteine through the conserved F or W. D genes are given only for firm matches. Where a row states a size, it is once, few, many or the class of an expanded clone; other rows omit it.

d_call	v_call	clone_size	j_call	cdr3_aa	cdr3_nt
TRBD1	TRBV3-1/TRBV3-2	NA	TRBJ1-5	CASSQTTGRQPQHF	TGTGCCAGCAGCCAAACGACAGGGCGACAGCCCCAGCATTTT
NA	TRBV28	NA	TRBJ2-2	CASTLDAVSTGELFF	TGTGCCAGCACCCTGGACGCGGTCAGCACCGGGGAGCTGTTTTTT
NA	TRBV3-1/TRBV3-2	NA	TRBJ1-3	CASSQAFRLLSGNTIYF	TGTGCCAGCAGCCAAGCTTTCAGATTACTCTCTGGAAACACCATATATTTT
NA	TRBV6-5	NA	TRBJ1-5	CASRLETGRNQPQHF	TGTGCCAGCAGGCTAGAGACAGGAAGAAATCAGCCCCAGCATTTT
NA	TRBV30	NA	TRBJ2-1	CAFIRGSYNEQFF	TGTGCCTTCATCAGGGGCTCCTACAATGAGCAGTTCTTC
NA	TRBV28	NA	TRBJ1-3	CASSLAGSGNTIYF	TGTGCCAGCAGTTTGGCAGGATCTGGAAACACCATATATTTT
NA	TRBV5-5	NA	TRBJ1-5	CASSLGQVNQPQHF	TGTGCCAGCAGCTTGGGACAGGTCAATCAGCCCCAGCATTTT
TRBD1	TRBV5-8	NA	TRBJ1-5	CASSLGQGRQPQHF	TGTGCCAGCAGCCTAGGACAGGGCCGTCAGCCCCAGCATTTT
NA	TRBV28	NA	TRBJ1-1	CASSHHQANTEAFF	TGTGCCAGCAGTCACCACCAGGCGAACACTGAAGCTTTCTTT
NA	TRBV29-1	NA	TRBJ1-2	CSANRGGGYTF	TGCAGCGCTAATCGGGGGGGTGGCTACACCTTC
NA	TRBV29-1	NA	TRBJ1-5	CSVLPGEGNQPQHF	TGCAGCGTTCTTCCAGGGGAAGGGAATCAGCCCCAGCATTTT
TRBD2	TRBV24-1	NA	TRBJ2-7	CATSEGPSGGEQYF	TGTGCCACCAGTGAAGGACCGTCGGGGGGAGAGCAGTACTTC
TRBD1	TRBV10-3	NA	TRBJ2-5	CAIRTSGTGQETQYF	TGTGCCATCAGGACGTCCGGGACAGGGCAAGAGACCCAGTACTTC
NA	TRBV7-2	NA	TRBJ2-3	CASSFVASTDTQYF	TGTGCCAGCAGCTTCGTAGCCAGCACAGATACGCAGTATTTT
NA	TRBV6-2/TRBV6-3	NA	TRBJ2-7	CASSRSGFTYEQYF	TGTGCCAGCAGTCGGAGCGGGTTTACCTACGAGCAGTACTTC
TRBD1	TRBV7-9	few	TRBJ1-2	CASSSWTGNVVYGYTF	TGTGCCAGCAGCAGTTGGACAGGGAATGTCGTGTATGGCTACACCTTC
NA	TRBV12-3/TRBV12-4	NA	TRBJ1-2	CASSLLWVYGYTF	TGTGCCAGCAGTTTGTTGTGGGTCTATGGCTACACCTTC
NA	TRBV5-1	NA	TRBJ1-1	CASSLEGGNTEAFF	TGCGCCAGCAGCTTGGAGGGCGGGAACACTGAAGCTTTCTTT
NA	TRBV6-6	NA	TRBJ1-1	CASSYSLSPPTEAFF	TGTGCCAGCAGTTACTCTTTATCACCGCCCACTGAAGCTTTCTTT
TRBD1	TRBV25-1	NA	TRBJ1-1	CASSSGLQGARTEAFF	TGTGCCAGCAGTTCAGGGCTCCAGGGGGCGAGGACTGAAGCTTTCTTT
NA	TRBV12-5	NA	TRBJ2-5	CASALGLAGTQYF	TGTGCTAGTGCCTTAGGGCTAGCCGGGACCCAGTACTTC
TRBD1	TRBV27	NA	TRBJ1-1	CASRGQGWRAFF	TGTGCCAGCAGGGGACAGGGTTGGAGAGCTTTCTTT
NA	TRBV6-5	NA	TRBJ1-5	CASNPERNQPQHF	TGTGCCAGCAATCCAGAACGCAATCAGCCCCAGCATTTT
NA	TRBV7-3	NA	TRBJ2-1	CASSLLHGASSYNEQFF	TGTGCCAGCAGCTTACTACACGGAGCTTCCTCCTACAATGAGCAGTTCTTC
NA	TRBV5-1	NA	TRBJ1-3	CASSPRTSAGNTIYF	TGCGCCAGCAGCCCACGGACATCGGCTGGAAACACCATATATTTT
NA	TRBV28	NA	TRBJ2-7	CASSFGFGGWAGDYEQYF	TGTGCCAGCAGTTTTGGTTTTGGGGGTTGGGCAGGAGACTACGAGCAGTACTTC
TRBD2	TRBV6-5	once	TRBJ2-3	CASREIAGVADTQYF	TGTGCCAGCAGAGAGATAGCGGGAGTCGCAGATACGCAGTATTTT
TRBD2	TRBV27	NA	TRBJ2-3	CASSRLARTSTDTQYF	TGTGCCAGCAGCCGACTAGCCCGAACTAGCACAGATACGCAGTATTTT
NA	TRBV9	NA	TRBJ1-2	CASSIGGVGYTF	TGTGCCAGCAGCATAGGAGGGGTTGGCTACACCTTC
NA	TRBV11-2	NA	TRBJ1-6	CASTLSPGSYNSPLHF	TGTGCCAGCACCCTATCACCTGGCTCCTATAATTCACCCCTCCACTTT
TRBD1	TRBV5-1	NA	TRBJ1-4	CASSRTGGTSTNEKLFF	TGCGCCAGCAGCAGGACAGGTGGAACTTCAACTAATGAAAAACTGTTTTTT
TRBD1	TRBV19	few	TRBJ2-5	CASSIPGTGVETQYF	TGTGCCAGTAGTATCCCCGGGACAGGGGTTGAGACCCAGTACTTC
NA	TRBV30	NA	TRBJ1-1	CAWSVPGVTEAFF	TGTGCCTGGAGTGTACCCGGGGTCACTGAAGCTTTCTTT